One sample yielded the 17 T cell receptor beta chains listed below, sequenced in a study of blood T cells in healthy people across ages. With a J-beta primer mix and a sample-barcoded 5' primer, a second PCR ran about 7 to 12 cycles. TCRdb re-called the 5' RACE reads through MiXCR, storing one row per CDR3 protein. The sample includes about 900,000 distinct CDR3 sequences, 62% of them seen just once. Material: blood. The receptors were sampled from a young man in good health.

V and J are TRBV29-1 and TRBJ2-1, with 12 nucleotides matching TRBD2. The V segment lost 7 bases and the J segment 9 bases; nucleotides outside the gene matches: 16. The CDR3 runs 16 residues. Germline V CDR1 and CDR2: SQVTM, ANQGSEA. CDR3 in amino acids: CSAALRASGGAFEQFF. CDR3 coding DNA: TGCAGCGCCGCACTTAGGGCTAGCGGGGGGGCTTTTGAGCAGTTCTTC.

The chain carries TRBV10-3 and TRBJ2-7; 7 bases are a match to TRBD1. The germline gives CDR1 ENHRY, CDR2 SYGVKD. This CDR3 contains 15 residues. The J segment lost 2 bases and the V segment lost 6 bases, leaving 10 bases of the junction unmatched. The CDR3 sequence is CAIRPTGEKTYEQYF. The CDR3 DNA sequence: TGTGCCATCAGGCCTACAGGGGAAAAGACCTACGAGCAGTACTTC.

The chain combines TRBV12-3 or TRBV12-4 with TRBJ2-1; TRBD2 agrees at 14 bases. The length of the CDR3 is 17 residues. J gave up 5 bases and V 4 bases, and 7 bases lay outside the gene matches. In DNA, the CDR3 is TGTGCCAGCAGTTCAAAGACTAGCGGGGGGGCCAACAATGAGCAGTTCTTC. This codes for CASSSKTSGGANNEQFF.

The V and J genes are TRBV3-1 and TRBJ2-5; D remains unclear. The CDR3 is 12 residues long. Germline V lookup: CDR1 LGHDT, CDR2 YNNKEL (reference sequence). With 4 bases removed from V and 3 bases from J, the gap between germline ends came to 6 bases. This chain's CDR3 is CASSPTEETQYF. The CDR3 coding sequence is TGTGCCAGCAGCCCGACGGAAGAGACCCAGTACTTC.

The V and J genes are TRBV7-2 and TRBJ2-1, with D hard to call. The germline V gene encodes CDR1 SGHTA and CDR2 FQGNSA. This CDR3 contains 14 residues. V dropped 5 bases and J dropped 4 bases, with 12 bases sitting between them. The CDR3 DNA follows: TGTGCCAGCAGCACCTGGCCTAGGTACAATGAGCAGTTCTTC. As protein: CASSTWPRYNEQFF.

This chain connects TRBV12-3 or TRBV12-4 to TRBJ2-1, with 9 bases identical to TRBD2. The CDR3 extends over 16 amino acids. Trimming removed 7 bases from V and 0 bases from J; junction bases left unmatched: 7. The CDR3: CASTSSGAGSYNEQFF. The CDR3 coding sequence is TGTGCCAGCACATCTAGCGGGGCTGGCTCCTACAATGAGCAGTTCTTC.

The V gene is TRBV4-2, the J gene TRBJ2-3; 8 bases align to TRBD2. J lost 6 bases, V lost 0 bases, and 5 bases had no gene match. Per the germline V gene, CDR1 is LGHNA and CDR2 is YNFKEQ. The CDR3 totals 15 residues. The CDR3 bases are TGTGCCAGCAGCCAAGAAGGAGCGGGGGTTGATACGCAGTATTTT. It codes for CASSQEGAGVDTQYF.

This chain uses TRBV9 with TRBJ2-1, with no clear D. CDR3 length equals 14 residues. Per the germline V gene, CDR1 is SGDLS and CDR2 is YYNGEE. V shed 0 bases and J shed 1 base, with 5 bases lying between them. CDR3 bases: TGTGCCAGCAGCGTAGGCAGGTCCTACAATGAGCAGTTCTTC. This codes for CASSVGRSYNEQFF.

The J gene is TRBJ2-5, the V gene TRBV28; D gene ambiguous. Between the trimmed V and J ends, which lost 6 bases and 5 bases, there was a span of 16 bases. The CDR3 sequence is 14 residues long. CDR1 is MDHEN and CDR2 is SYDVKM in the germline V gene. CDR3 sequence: CASSVTGPVETQYF. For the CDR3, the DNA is TGTGCCAGCAGCGTGACCGGGCCGGTGGAGACCCAGTACTTC.

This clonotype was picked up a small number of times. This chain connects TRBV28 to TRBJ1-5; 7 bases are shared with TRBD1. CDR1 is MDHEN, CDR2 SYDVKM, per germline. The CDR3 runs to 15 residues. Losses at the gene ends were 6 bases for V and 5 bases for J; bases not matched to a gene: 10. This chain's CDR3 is CASRAGGKTYQPQHF. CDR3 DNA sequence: TGTGCCAGCAGGGCAGGGGGGAAGACGTATCAGCCCCAGCATTTT. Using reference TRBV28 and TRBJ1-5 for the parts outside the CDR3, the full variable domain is DVKVTQSSRYLVKRTGEKVFLECVQDMDHENMFWYRQDPGLGLRLIYFSYDVKMKEKGDIPEGYSVSREKKERFSLILESASTNQTSMYLCASRAGGKTYQPQHFGDGTRLSIL.

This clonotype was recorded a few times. CDR3 protein: CASTRQGAGNEQFF. Written as DNA, the CDR3 is TGTGCCAGCACCCGACAGGGGGCGGGGAATGAGCAGTTCTTC. This chain links TRBV9 with TRBJ2-1, with 10 nucleotides matching TRBD1. The CDR3 contains 14 residues. The V gene end was trimmed by 6 bases and the J gene end by 7 bases; junction bases not matched to a gene: 7. Germline CDR1 SGDLS, CDR2 YYNGEE.

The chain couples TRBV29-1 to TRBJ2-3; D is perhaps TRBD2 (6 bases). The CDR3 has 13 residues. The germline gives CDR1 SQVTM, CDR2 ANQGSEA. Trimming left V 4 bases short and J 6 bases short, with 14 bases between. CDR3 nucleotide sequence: TGCAGCGTTGGGGAGGCAGTGGAGGATACGCAGTATTTT. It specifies CSVGEAVEDTQYF.

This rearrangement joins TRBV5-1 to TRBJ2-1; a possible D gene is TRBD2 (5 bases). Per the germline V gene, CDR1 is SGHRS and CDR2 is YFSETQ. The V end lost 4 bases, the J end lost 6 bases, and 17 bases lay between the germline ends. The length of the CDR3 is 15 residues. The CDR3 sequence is CASSLRTSGPNEQFF. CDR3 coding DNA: TGCGCCAGCAGCCTTAGAACCAGCGGCCCCAATGAGCAGTTCTTC.

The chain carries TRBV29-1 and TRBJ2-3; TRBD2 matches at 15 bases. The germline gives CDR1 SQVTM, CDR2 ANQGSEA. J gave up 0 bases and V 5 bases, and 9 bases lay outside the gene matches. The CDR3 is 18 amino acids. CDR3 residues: CSVSGLAGGFSSTDTQYF. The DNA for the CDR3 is TGCAGCGTTTCCGGACTAGCGGGGGGGTTTTCTAGCACAGATACGCAGTATTTT.

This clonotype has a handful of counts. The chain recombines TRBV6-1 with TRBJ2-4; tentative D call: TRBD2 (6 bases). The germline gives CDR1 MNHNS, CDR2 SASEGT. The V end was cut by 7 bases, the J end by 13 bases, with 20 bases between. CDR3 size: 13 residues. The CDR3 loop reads CASIPTRTGEQYF. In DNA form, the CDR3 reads TGTGCCAGCATTCCAACGAGGACGGGGGAGCAGTACTTC.

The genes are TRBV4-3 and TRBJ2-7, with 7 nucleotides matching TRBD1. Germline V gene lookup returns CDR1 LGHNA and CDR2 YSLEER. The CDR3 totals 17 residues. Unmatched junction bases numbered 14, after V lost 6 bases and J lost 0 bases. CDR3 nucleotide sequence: TGCGCCAGCAGTCCTCTTGGGACAGTTAGTCCCTCCTACGAGCAGTACTTC. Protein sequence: CASSPLGTVSPSYEQYF.

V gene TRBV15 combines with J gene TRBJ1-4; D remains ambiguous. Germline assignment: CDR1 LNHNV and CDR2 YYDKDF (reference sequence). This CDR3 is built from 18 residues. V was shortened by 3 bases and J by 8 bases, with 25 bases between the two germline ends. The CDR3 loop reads CATSRGYGVGESGEKLFF. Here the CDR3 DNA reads TGTGCCACCAGCAGGGGGTACGGAGTTGGAGAGTCGGGGGAAAAACTGTTTTTT.